A selection of T cell receptor beta chains follows, all from one sample in a study of blood T cell repertoires in COVID-19. Sequencing was performed with immunoSEQ multiplex PCR; in TCRdb, only in-frame clones are kept and a portion is missing. The data show hundreds of thousands of clones, around nine tenths seen once. What was sequenced was PBMCs or T cells enriched from blood (not recorded which). Source of these receptors: a woman aged 25 to 39 who had recovered from COVID-19. Both conserved end residues are part of each CDR3. Each record gives: CDR3 length, clone size, V gene, D gene, J gene, CDR3 DNA, CDR3 protein. The D gene is left open where the match is weak. Clone size is given for some rows only: seen once, a few or many times, or a class if the clone is expanded.

cdr3_length: 15
clone_size: -
v_call: TRBV6-6
d_call: TRBD2
j_call: TRBJ2-1
cdr3_nt: TGTGCCAGCAGAAGCGGACTAGCCGAATACAATGAGCAGTTCTTC
cdr3_aa: CASRSGLAEYNEQFF

cdr3_length: 13
clone_size: -
v_call: TRBV10-3
d_call: TRBD1
j_call: TRBJ1-2
cdr3_nt: TGTGCCATCAGTACGACAGGGCTTTCTGGCTACACCTTC
cdr3_aa: CAISTTGLSGYTF

cdr3_length: 16
clone_size: -
v_call: TRBV4-2
d_call: TRBD1
j_call: TRBJ1-2
cdr3_nt: TGTGCCAGCAGCCAACAGCCACAGGGGGTCGACTATGGCTACACCTTC
cdr3_aa: CASSQQPQGVDYGYTF

cdr3_length: 13
clone_size: -
v_call: TRBV5-1
d_call: TRBD1
j_call: TRBJ2-7
cdr3_nt: TGCGCCAGCAGCCTACAGGGGTCCTACGAGCAGTACTTC
cdr3_aa: CASSLQGSYEQYF

cdr3_length: 18
clone_size: -
v_call: TRBV4-1
d_call: -
j_call: TRBJ2-3
cdr3_nt: TGCGCCAGCAGCCCGCCCGGCGGTGAGAGCGCGAACACAGATACGCAGTATTTT
cdr3_aa: CASSPPGGESANTDTQYF

cdr3_length: 13
clone_size: -
v_call: TRBV28
d_call: -
j_call: TRBJ1-2
cdr3_nt: TGTGCCAGCAGTTTTAGGGGATATGATGGCTACACCTTC
cdr3_aa: CASSFRGYDGYTF

cdr3_length: 19
clone_size: once
v_call: TRBV18
d_call: -
j_call: TRBJ1-6
cdr3_nt: TGTGCCAGCTCACCAGATGCCTACAGGGACCGGCATTATCATTCACCCCTCCACTTT
cdr3_aa: CASSPDAYRDRHYHSPLHF

cdr3_length: 15
clone_size: once
v_call: TRBV19
d_call: -
j_call: TRBJ1-1
cdr3_nt: TGTGCCAGTAGTCGGGGGGCAGGGGTGAACACTGAAGCTTTCTTT
cdr3_aa: CASSRGAGVNTEAFF

cdr3_length: 15
clone_size: -
v_call: TRBV4-3
d_call: -
j_call: TRBJ1-1
cdr3_nt: TGCGCCAGCAGCCAAGATCCAGTACGGGGCACTGAAGCTTTCTTT
cdr3_aa: CASSQDPVRGTEAFF

cdr3_length: 16
clone_size: -
v_call: TRBV29-1
d_call: TRBD2
j_call: TRBJ2-2
cdr3_nt: TGCAGCGTTTCTGCTAGCGGGAGGGCGGACACCGGGGAGCTGTTTTTT
cdr3_aa: CSVSASGRADTGELFF